This TCR beta chain was identified in a study of immune evolution from preneoplasia to lung adenocarcinoma. The CDR3 totals 15 residues. Germline V gene sequence: CDR1 SGHRS, CDR2 YFSETQ. Trimming removed 1 base from V and 10 bases from J; junction bases left unmatched: 6. Study-wide findings and caveats: Normal lung had the highest top T cell clone frequencies. Later-stage lesions appeared to have more T cells, more diversity, less clonality.

After pathologic assessment, macro-dissection selected premalignant or tumor cells for extraction. Clones were read by immunoSEQ multiplex PCR, and TCRdb kept only the in-frame ones, dropping some. The sample consists of some 21,000 clones, 70% to 85% of them appearing once. In regard to this clone: Its target is unknown.

This sequence was found in a person aged 60 to 70 with lung adenocarcinoma. The chain carries TRBV5-1 and TRBJ1-6, with 9 bases aligning to TRBD1. Material: FFPE invasive lung adenocarcinoma tissue. The chain's CDR3 is CASSLSRDRASPLHF. CDR3 coding DNA: TGCGCCAGCAGCTTGTCCCGGGACAGGGCGTCACCCCTCCACTTT.